This T cell receptor beta chain comes out of a study of PD-1 blockade in classical Hodgkin lymphoma. Study-wide results and limits: Relapsed/refractory patients reportedly had the lowest baseline TCR diversity, below newly diagnosed patients, who were below healthy donors. Still unresolved is the cause of the repertoire differences, which may be disease activity or prior therapy.

Clones were read by immunoSEQ multiplex PCR, and TCRdb kept only the in-frame ones, dropping some. The sample holds about 5,500 clones, 70% to 90% seen once. Regarding this clone: No antigen is known for it.

Noted time point: newly diagnosed, previously untreated cHL patient sample. Isolation of CD8+ T cells from thawed PBMCs used magnetic negative selection. Researchers used newly diagnosed, untreated classical Hodgkin lymphoma PBMCs for comparison. The germline V and J ends were trimmed by 5 bases and 0 bases, with 16 bases remaining between them. There are 16 residues in the CDR3. The germline CDR1 and CDR2 sequences are LNHNV and YYDKDF (reference sequence). The V and J genes are TRBV15 and TRBJ2-5; TRBD2 is a possible D gene (6 bases). This clonotype was sampled from a human donor with classical Hodgkin lymphoma. The sequenced material came from CD8+ T cells from blood. The CDR3 DNA reads as TGTGCCACCAGCTACTGGACTAACCTGTACCAAGAGACCCAGTACTTC. Translation: CATSYWTNLYQETQYF.